Reported below is one T cell receptor beta chain. Its antigen is still unknown. The data stem from a study of PD-1 blockade in classical Hodgkin lymphoma. Sequencing used immunoSEQ multiplex PCR; TCRdb keeps in-frame clones, though not all of them. This table has some 28,000 clones, around 89% appearing once. CDR3 length: 14 residues. In germline, CDR1 is SGHRS, CDR2 YFSETQ. Trimming removed 4 bases from V and 4 bases from J; junction bases left unmatched: 2. Study conclusions and caveats: Reported findings placed baseline TCR diversity lower in newly diagnosed patients (compared with healthy donors).

Time point noted: newly diagnosed, previously untreated cHL patient sample. Magnetic negative selection was used to purify CD4+ T cells from PBMCs that had been thawed. The study compared against PBMCs from newly diagnosed, untreated classical Hodgkin lymphoma. The sequence was collected from a human donor with classical Hodgkin lymphoma. The source material was CD4+ T cells from blood. The rearrangement links TRBV5-1 to TRBJ2-2, with 9 bases identical to TRBD1. The CDR3: CASSQTGGTGELFF. For the CDR3, the DNA is TGCGCCAGCAGCCAGACAGGGGGCACCGGGGAGCTGTTTTTT.